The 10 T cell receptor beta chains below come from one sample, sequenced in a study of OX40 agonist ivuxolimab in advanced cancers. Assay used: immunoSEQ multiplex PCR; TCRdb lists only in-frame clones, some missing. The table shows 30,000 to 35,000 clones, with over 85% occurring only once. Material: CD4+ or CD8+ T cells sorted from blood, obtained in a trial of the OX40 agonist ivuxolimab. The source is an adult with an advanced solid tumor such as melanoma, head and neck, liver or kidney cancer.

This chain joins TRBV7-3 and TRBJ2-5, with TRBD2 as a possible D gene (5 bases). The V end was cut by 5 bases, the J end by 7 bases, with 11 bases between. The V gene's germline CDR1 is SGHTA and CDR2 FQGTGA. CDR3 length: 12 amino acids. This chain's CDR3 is CASSPGLGTQYF. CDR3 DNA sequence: TGTGCCAGCAGCCCCGGACTGGGGACCCAGTACTTC.

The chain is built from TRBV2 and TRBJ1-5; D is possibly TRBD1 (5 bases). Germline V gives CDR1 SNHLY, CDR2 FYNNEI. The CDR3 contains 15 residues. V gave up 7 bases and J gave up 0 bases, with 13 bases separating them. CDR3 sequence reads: CASTLGGYSNQPQHF. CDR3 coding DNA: TGTGCCAGCACCTTGGGGGGTTATAGCAATCAGCCCCAGCATTTT.

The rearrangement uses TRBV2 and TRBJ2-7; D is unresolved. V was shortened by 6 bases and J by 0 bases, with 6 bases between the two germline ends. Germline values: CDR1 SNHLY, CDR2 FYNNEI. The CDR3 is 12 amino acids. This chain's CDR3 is CASRASSYEQYF. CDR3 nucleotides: TGTGCCAGCAGGGCGAGCTCCTACGAGCAGTACTTC. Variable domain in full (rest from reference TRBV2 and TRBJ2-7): EPEVTQTPSHQVTQMGQEVILRCVPISNHLYFYWYRQILGQKVEFLVSFYNNEISEKSEIFDDQFSVERPDGSNFTLKIRSTKLEDSAMYFCASRASSYEQYFGPGTRLTVT.

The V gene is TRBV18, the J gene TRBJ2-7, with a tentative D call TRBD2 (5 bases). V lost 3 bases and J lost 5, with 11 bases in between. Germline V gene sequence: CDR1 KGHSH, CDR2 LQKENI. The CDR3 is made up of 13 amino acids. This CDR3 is CASSPPGIDEQYF. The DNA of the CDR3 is TGTGCCAGCTCACCTCCCGGGATCGACGAGCAGTACTTC.

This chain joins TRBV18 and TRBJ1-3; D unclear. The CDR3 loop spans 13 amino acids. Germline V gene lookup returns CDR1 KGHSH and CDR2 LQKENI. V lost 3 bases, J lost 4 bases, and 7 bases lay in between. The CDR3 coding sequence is TGTGCCAGCTCACCCGGACCAGGAAACACCATATATTTT. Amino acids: CASSPGPGNTIYF.

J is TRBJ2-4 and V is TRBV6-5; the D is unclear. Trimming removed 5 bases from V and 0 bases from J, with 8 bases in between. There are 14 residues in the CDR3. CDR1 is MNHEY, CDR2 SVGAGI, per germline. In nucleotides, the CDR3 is TGTGCCAGCAGTGGCCGGTTAGCCAAAAACATTCAGTACTTC. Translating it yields CASSGRLAKNIQYF.

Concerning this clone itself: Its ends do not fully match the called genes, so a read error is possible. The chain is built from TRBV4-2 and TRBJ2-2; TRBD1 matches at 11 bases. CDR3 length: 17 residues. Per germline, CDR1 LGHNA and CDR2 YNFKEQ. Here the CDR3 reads CASSRGQGARNIGELFF. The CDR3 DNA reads TGTGCCAGCAGCCGTGGACAGGGGGCGCGGAACATCGGGGAGCTGTTTTTT.

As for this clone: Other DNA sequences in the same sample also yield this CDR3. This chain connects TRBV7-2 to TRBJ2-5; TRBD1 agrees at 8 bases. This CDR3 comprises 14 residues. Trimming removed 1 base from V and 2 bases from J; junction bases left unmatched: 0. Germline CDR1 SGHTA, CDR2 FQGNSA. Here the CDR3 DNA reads TGTGCCAGCAGCTTAGGGACAGGGCAAGAGACCCAGTACTTC. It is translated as CASSLGTGQETQYF.

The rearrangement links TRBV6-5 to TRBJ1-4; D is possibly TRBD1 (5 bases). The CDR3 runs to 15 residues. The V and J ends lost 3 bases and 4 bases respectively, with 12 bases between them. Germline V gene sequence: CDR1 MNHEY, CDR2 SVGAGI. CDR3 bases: TGTGCCAGCAGTTATTTCTGGGGCCTTAATGAAAAACTGTTTTTT. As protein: CASSYFWGLNEKLFF.

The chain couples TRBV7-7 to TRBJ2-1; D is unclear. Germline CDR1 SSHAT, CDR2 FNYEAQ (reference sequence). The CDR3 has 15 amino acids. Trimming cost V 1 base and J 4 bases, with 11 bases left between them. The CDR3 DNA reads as TGTGCCAGCAGCTTAGGGTCCTGGGCGTACAATGAGCAGTTCTTC. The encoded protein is CASSLGSWAYNEQFF.